The clone carrying this TCR beta chain came up a few times. Antigen specificity is unknown. Trimming left V 5 bases short and J 6 bases short, with 13 bases between. Germline assignment: CDR1 SGHDN and CDR2 FVKESK. This CDR3 is 13 amino acids long. This sample is drawn from a study of vaccination effects on CD4 cells after COVID-19. Overall study context: Antigen-specific CD4+ T cells expanded by the ViraFEST assay with viral peptide pools were then sequenced. It was with 10 IU/ml IL-2 and 10 ug/ml peptides that two million PBMC per well were cultured.

When around 10 days of culture had elapsed, CD4+ T cells were isolated. Participants completed two doses of the BNT162b2 or mRNA-1273 vaccine. The vaccine recipients had no prior SARS-CoV-2 infection, with negative nucleocapsid antibodies. On days 3 and 7, fresh IL-2 medium replaced half the medium. The assay was immunoSEQ multiplex PCR, and TCRdb's table has in-frame clones only and misses some. The sample lists tens of thousands of clones, approximately 79% seen once, with under 2.5% in the top ten. This material consisted of CD4+ T cells from PBMCs cultured without peptide, taken after COVID-19 vaccination. The J gene is TRBJ1-1, the V gene TRBV14; D not certain. The TCR comes from a human donor who received a COVID-19 vaccine. CDR3 nucleotide sequence: TGTGCCAGCAGCGGGTCGCTTGACGCTGAAGCTTTCTTT. It translates to CASSGSLDAEAFF.